This T cell receptor beta chain comes out of a study of cytomegalovirus exposure and HLA in healthy donors. The V gene end was trimmed by 8 bases and the J gene end by 3 bases; junction bases not matched to a gene: 6. This CDR3 has 14 amino acids. Germline V CDR1 and CDR2: MNHEY, SMNVEV (reference sequence). The PCR ran on 60 Vbeta and 13 Jbeta primers. Data came from immunoSEQ multiplex PCR; TCRdb stores just in-frame clones and leaves some out. The sample records 160,000 or so clones, roughly 80% being singletons. The J gene is TRBJ2-2, the V gene TRBV27; 7 bases match TRBD2. Sequences were obtained from PBMCs. The receptor was derived from a man aged 30 to 45 in good health and CMV-seronegative. This chain's CDR3 is CASQRGGYTGELFF. The CDR3, as DNA: TGTGCCAGCCAGCGGGGAGGGTACACCGGGGAGCTGTTTTTT.